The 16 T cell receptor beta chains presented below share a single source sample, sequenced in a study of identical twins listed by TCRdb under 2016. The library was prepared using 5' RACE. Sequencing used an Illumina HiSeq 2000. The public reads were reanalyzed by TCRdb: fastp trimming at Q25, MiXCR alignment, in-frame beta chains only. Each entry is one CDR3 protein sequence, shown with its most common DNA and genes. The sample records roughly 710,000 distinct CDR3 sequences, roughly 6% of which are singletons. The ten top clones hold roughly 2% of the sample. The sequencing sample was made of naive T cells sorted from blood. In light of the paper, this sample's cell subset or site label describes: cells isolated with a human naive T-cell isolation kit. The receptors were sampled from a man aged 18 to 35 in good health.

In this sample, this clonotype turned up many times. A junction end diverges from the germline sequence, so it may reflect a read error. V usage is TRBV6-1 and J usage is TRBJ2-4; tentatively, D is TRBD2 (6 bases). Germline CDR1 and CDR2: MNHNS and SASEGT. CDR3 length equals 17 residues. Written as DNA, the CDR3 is TGTGCCAGCAGTGAAGACCTTAGCGGAGCAGACAAAAACATTCGGTACTTC. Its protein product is CASSEDLSGADKNIRYF.

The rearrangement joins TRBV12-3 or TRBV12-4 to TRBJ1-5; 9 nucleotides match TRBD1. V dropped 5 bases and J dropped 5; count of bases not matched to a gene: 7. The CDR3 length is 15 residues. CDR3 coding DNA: TGTGCCAGCAGTACTGGGACAGGGCTCTATCAGCCCCAGCATTTT. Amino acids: CASSTGTGLYQPQHF.

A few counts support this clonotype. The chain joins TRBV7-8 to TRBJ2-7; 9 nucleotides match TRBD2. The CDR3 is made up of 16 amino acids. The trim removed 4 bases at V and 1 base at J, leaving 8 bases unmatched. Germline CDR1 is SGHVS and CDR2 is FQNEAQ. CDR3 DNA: TGTGCCAGCAGCTCACCCTCCCTAGCGGGATCCTACGAGCAGTACTTC. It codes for CASSSPSLAGSYEQYF.

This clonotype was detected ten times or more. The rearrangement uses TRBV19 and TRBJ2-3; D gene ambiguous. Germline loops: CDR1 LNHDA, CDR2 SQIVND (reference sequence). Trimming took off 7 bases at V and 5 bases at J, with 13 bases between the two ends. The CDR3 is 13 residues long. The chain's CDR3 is CASTLSLGDTQYF. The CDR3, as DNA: TGTGCCAGTACCCTATCACTGGGAGATACGCAGTATTTT.

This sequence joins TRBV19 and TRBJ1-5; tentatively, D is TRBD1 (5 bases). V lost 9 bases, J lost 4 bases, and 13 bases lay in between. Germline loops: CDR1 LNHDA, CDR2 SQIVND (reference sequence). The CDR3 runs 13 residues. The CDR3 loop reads CASVQDRNQPQHF. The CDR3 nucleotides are TGTGCCAGCGTACAGGATAGGAATCAGCCCCAGCATTTT.

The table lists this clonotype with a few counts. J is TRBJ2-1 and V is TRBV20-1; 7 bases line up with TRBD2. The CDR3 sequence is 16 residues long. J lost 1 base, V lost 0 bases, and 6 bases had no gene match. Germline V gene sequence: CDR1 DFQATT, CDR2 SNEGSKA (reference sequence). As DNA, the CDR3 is TGCAGTGCTAGAGAACAAGCGGGACCTTCCTACAATGAGCAGTTCTTC. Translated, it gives CSAREQAGPSYNEQFF.

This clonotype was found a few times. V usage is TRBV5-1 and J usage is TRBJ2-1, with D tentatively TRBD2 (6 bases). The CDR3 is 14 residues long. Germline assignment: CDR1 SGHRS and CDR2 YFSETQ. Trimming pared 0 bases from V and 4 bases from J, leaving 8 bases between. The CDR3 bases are TGCGCCAGCAGCTTGGGGGAGGCATACAATGAGCAGTTCTTC. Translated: CASSLGEAYNEQFF.

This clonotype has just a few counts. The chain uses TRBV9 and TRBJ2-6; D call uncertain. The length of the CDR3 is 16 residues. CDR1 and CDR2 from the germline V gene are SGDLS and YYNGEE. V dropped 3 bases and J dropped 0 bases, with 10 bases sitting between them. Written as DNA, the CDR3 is TGTGCCAGCAGCGAGGGCAGCCCCTCTGGGGCCAACGTCCTGACTTTC. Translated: CASSEGSPSGANVLTF.

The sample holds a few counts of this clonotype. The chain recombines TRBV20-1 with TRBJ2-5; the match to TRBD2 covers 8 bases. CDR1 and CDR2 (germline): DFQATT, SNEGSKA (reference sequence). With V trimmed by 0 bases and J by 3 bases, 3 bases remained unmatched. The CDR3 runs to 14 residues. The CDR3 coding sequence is TGCAGTGCTAGAGATTTGCGGGAGGAAGAGACCCAGTACTTC. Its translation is CSARDLREEETQYF.

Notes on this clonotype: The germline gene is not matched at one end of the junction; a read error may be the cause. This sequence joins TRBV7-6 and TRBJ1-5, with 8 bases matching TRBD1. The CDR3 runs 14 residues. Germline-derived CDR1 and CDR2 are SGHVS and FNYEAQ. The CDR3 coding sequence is TGTGCCAGCAGCTTAGGGACAGGGAATCAGCCCCGGCATTTT. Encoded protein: CASSLGTGNQPRHF.

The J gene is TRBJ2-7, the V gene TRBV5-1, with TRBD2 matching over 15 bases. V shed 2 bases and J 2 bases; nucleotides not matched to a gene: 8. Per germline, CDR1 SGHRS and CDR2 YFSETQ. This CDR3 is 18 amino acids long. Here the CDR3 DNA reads TGCGCCAGCAGCTTACCAGGGACTAGCGGGAGGCCGACCTACGAGCAGTACTTC. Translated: CASSLPGTSGRPTYEQYF.

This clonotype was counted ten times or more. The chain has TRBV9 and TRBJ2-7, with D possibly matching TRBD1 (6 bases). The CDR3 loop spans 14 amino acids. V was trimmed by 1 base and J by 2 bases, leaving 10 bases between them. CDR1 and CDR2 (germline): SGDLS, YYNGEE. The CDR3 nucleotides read TGTGCCAGCAGCGTAACGGGACAACCCTACGAGCAGTACTTC. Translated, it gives CASSVTGQPYEQYF.

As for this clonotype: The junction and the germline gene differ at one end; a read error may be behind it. CDR3 sequence reads: CAISESGRRETQYF. DNA for the CDR3: TGTGCCATCAGCGAGTCGGGGCGGCGGGAGACCCAGTACTTC. The J gene is TRBJ2-5, the V gene TRBV10-3, with D possibly called TRBD1 or TRBD2 (5 bases each). Looked up from germline, CDR1 is ENHRY and CDR2 is SYGVKD. The CDR3 is 14 residues long.

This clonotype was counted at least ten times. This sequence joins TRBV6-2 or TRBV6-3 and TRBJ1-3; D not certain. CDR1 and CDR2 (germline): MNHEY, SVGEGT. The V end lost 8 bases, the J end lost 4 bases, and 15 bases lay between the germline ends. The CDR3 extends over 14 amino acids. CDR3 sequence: CASAIGSDGNTIYF. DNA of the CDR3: TGTGCCAGCGCCATAGGCAGTGACGGAAACACCATATATTTT.

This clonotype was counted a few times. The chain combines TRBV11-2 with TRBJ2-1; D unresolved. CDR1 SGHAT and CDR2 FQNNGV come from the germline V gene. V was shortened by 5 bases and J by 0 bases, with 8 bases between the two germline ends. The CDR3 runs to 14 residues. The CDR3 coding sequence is TGTGCCAGCAGCACGTCAAGCTCCTACAATGAGCAGTTCTTC. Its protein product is CASSTSSSYNEQFF.

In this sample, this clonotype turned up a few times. As DNA, the CDR3 is TGTGCCAGCAGCCCTCTGGGACAGGGTTCGGAGCAGTACGTC. This translates into CASSPLGQGSEQYV. The V and J genes are TRBV6-2 or TRBV6-3 and TRBJ2-7, with TRBD1 matching 9 bases. The CDR3 length is 14 residues. The V gene's germline CDR1 is MNHEY and CDR2 SVGEGT. V shed 6 bases and J 7 bases; nucleotides not matched to a gene: 10.